The T cell receptor beta chain described here comes from a study of blood T cell repertoires in COVID-19. Across the whole study: Before being deemed recovered, Cohort 3 donors had two negative PCRs, clearance, or symptom resolution.

V gave up 7 bases and J gave up 8 bases; unmatched junction bases: 5. CDR1 MNHNY and CDR2 SVGAGI come from the germline V gene (reference sequence). The CDR3 loop spans 12 amino acids. Using immunoSEQ multiplex PCR, the repertoire was profiled, and TCRdb retains in-frame clones only, with some absent. This table has a few hundred thousand clones, roughly nine tenths appearing once. This clone was counted a few times. The chain links TRBV6-6 to TRBJ1-2, with 9 bases matching TRBD1. This TCR came from a woman between 45 and 60 years old in a cohort exposed to, infected with or recovered from COVID-19 (not recorded which). Sequencing was carried out using PBMCs or T cells enriched from blood (not recorded which). CDR3 coding DNA: TGTGCCAGCACCGGACAGGGGTTCGGCTACACCTTC. Translation gives CASTGQGFGYTF.